The 21 T cell receptor beta chains given below trace back to one sample, sequenced in a study of blood T cell repertoires in COVID-19. The repertoire was sequenced with immunoSEQ multiplex PCR; TCRdb's copy has only in-frame clones and lacks some. The sample holds 400,000 or so clones, approximately 89% seen once. Sequenced input: peripheral blood. These receptors came from a woman aged 40-49 years with COVID-19, enrolled during active disease.

The chain uses TRBV2 and TRBJ2-4, with D possibly TRBD2 on 6 matching bases. Germline V gives CDR1 SNHLY, CDR2 FYNNEI. This CDR3 spans 14 amino acids. Trimming removed 7 bases at V and 2 bases at J, with 12 bases between. The CDR3 coding sequence is TGTGCCAGCAACGGGGGATCCCCCAAAAACATTCAGTACTTC. Its protein is CASNGGSPKNIQYF.

The genes are TRBV5-1 and TRBJ2-2, with 7 bases matching TRBD1. The V gene end was trimmed by 3 bases and the J gene end by 4 bases; junction bases not matched to a gene: 6. CDR3 length: 15 residues. The germline gives CDR1 SGHRS, CDR2 YFSETQ. The CDR3 nucleotides are TGCGCCAGCAGCTCTGACAGGGCCAGCACCGGGGAGCTGTTTTTT. It translates to CASSSDRASTGELFF. The variable domain in full, with the rest retrieved from reference TRBV5-1 and TRBJ2-2, is KAGVTQTPRYLIKTRGQQVTLSCSPISGHRSVSWYQQTPGQGLQFLFEYFSETQRNKGNFPGRFSGRQFSNSRSEMNVSTLELGDSALYLCASSSDRASTGELFFGEGSRLTVL.

This sequence joins TRBV4-3 and TRBJ1-4; TRBD1 aligns across 7 bases. Trimming took 0 bases from V and 5 from J; bases not matched to a gene: 3. Germline V gene lookup returns CDR1 LGHNA and CDR2 YSLEER. There are 15 residues in the CDR3. The CDR3, as DNA: TGCGCCAGCAGCCAAGAGGCCAGGGGGAATGAAAAACTGTTTTTT. Its protein product is CASSQEARGNEKLFF.

This clone appeared once. V usage is TRBV19 and J usage is TRBJ2-3; 9 bases are shared with TRBD2. The trim removed 3 bases at V and 6 bases at J, leaving 7 bases unmatched. CDR1 is LNHDA and CDR2 is SQIVND in the germline V gene (reference sequence). The CDR3 consists of 15 residues. CDR3 bases: TGTGCCAGTAGTATCGGTAGCGGGAGAGGGGATACGCAGTATTTT. As protein: CASSIGSGRGDTQYF.

This clone was seen a single time. J is TRBJ2-7 and V is TRBV28; a possible D gene is TRBD1 (6 bases). This CDR3 region has 14 residues. Trimming took 6 bases from V and 3 from J, leaving 15 bases between them. The V gene's germline CDR1 is MDHEN and CDR2 SYDVKM. CDR3 sequence reads: CASRTGKGDYEQYF. CDR3 in DNA: TGTGCCAGCAGAACAGGGAAAGGCGACTACGAGCAGTACTTC.

This chain links TRBV28 with TRBJ2-1; TRBD2 agrees at 7 bases. Germline CDR1 reads MDHEN; CDR2 reads SYDVKM. The trim removed 3 bases at V and 6 bases at J, leaving 20 bases unmatched. The CDR3 loop spans 19 amino acids. The chain's CDR3 is CASSFRGGRGLLLFNEQFF. The CDR3 bases are TGTGCCAGCAGTTTTCGTGGAGGAAGGGGACTACTACTTTTCAATGAGCAGTTCTTC.

Here the CDR3 reads CASSPRTHSGVEQFF. CDR3 sequence (DNA): TGTGCCAGCTCACCGAGAACCCATTCAGGGGTCGAGCAGTTCTTC. This chain connects TRBV18 to TRBJ2-1; D may be TRBD1 (6 bases). The CDR3 is made up of 15 amino acids. The V and J ends lost 3 bases and 10 bases respectively, with 19 bases between them. From germline, CDR1 is KGHSH and CDR2 LQKENI.

This clone appeared once. The chain is built from TRBV7-2 and TRBJ2-3, with D unresolved. CDR1 SGHTA and CDR2 FQGNSA come from the germline V gene. CDR3 length: 14 residues. Trimming stripped 5 bases from V and 6 bases from J, with 15 bases between. DNA for the CDR3: TGTGCCAGCAGCCCAAGACAATTTACGGATACGCAGTATTTT. Translated: CASSPRQFTDTQYF.

This clone was picked up one time. The CDR3 DNA reads TGTGCCAGCAGCGAGGGACTAGCGGGAGGGGAACGGGAGACCCAGTACTTC. It encodes CASSEGLAGGERETQYF. J is TRBJ2-5 and V is TRBV5-5; TRBD2 matches 16 bases. J lost 5 bases, V lost 4 bases, and 8 bases had no gene match. The CDR3 spans 17 residues. Germline V gives CDR1 SGHKS, CDR2 YYEKEE (reference sequence).

As to this clone: No DNA is shown, since the ends of the CDR3 on it are uncertain; the CDR3 is the one TCRdb lists. This sequence joins TRBV6-6 and TRBJ1-5. Germline V gene data show CDR1 as MNHNY and CDR2 as SVGAGI (reference sequence). The CDR3 has 17 residues if both end residues are counted. The CDR3 here is CASSHRRAGGGNQPQHF.

Here the CDR3 DNA reads TGTGCCTGGGGGAAGTGGGACAGGGGGTACACTGAAGCTTTCTTT. Amino acids: CAWGKWDRGYTEAFF. The chain joins TRBV30 to TRBJ1-1, with 11 positions matching TRBD1. V shed 5 bases, J shed 3 bases, and the junction held 8 bases outside the gene matches. The CDR3 runs to 15 residues. From germline, CDR1 is GTSNPN and CDR2 SVGIG (reference sequence).

The genes are TRBV7-9 and TRBJ2-5; 8 nucleotides line up with TRBD1. The CDR3 covers 16 residues. The J segment lost 4 bases and the V segment lost 1 base, leaving 8 bases of the junction unmatched. Germline CDR1 reads SEHNR; CDR2 reads FQNEAQ (reference sequence). The CDR3 region is CASSLGQGLWGETQYF. The CDR3 DNA follows: TGTGCCAGCAGCTTAGGACAGGGGTTGTGGGGAGAGACCCAGTACTTC. The whole variable domain, remainder taken from reference TRBV7-9 and TRBJ2-5, is DTGVSQNPRHKITKRGQNVTFRCDPISEHNRLYWYRQTLGQGPEFLTYFQNEAQLEKSRLLSDRFSAERPKGSFSTLEIQRTEQGDSAMYLCASSLGQGLWGETQYFGPGTRLLVL.

The chain uses TRBV7-3 and TRBJ1-6; D perhaps matches TRBD1 (6 bases). V was trimmed by 2 bases and J by 10 bases, leaving 9 bases between them. CDR1 is SGHTA and CDR2 is FQGTGA in the germline V gene. The CDR3 covers 13 residues. CDR3 DNA: TGTGCCAGCAGCTTACAGGGGATGTCACCCCTCCACTTT. Its protein product is CASSLQGMSPLHF. The full variable domain, completed using reference TRBV7-3 and TRBJ1-6, is GAGVSQTPSNKVTEKGKYVELRCDPISGHTALYWYRQSLGQGPEFLIYFQGTGAADDSGLPNDRFFAVRPEGSVSTLKIQRTERGDSAVYLCASSLQGMSPLHFGNGTRLTVT.

In this sample, this clone turned up a few times. The rearrangement joins TRBV18 to TRBJ2-4; 9 bases match TRBD1. Germline V lookup: CDR1 KGHSH, CDR2 LQKENI. J lost 1 base, V lost 8 bases, and 15 bases had no gene match. CDR3 size: 18 residues. Here the CDR3 reads CASDPTGGMIGAKNIQYF. The CDR3 DNA sequence: TGTGCCAGCGATCCGACAGGGGGTATGATTGGGGCCAAAAACATTCAGTACTTC.

The rearrangement links TRBV5-4 to TRBJ2-7; 10 bases are shared with TRBD2. The trim removed 5 bases at V and 2 bases at J, leaving 7 bases unmatched. Looked up from germline, CDR1 is SGHNT and CDR2 is YYREEE (reference sequence). This CDR3 has 15 residues. The CDR3, as DNA: TGTGCCAGCAGGACCGGACTAGCGGATCCCTACGAGCAGTACTTC. It is translated as CASRTGLADPYEQYF.

The chain is built from TRBV20-1 and TRBJ2-7, with TRBD2 identical over 12 bases. This CDR3 is built from 14 residues. The V segment lost 3 bases and the J segment 6 bases; nucleotides outside the gene matches: 6. The germline V gene has CDR1 DFQATT and CDR2 SNEGSKA (reference sequence). This CDR3 reads CSASKLAGGVEQYF. Written as DNA, the CDR3 is TGCAGTGCTAGTAAGCTAGCGGGAGGGGTCGAGCAGTACTTC.

V and J are TRBV27 and TRBJ1-1; 7 positions match TRBD1. With 5 bases clipped from V and 0 bases from J, the junction kept 6 bases outside the gene matches. The CDR3 is made up of 15 amino acids. Germline-derived CDR1 and CDR2 are MNHEY and SMNVEV (reference sequence). The CDR3 DNA reads TGTGCCAGCAGTCTCGGGACAGTTATGAACACTGAAGCTTTCTTT. This codes for CASSLGTVMNTEAFF.

The chain joins TRBV7-2 to TRBJ1-2; a possible D gene is TRBD1 (5 bases). The CDR3 spans 16 residues. Germline V lookup: CDR1 SGHTA, CDR2 FQGNSA. V was cut by 5 bases and J by 6 bases, with 22 bases left in between. The CDR3 coding sequence is TGTGCCAGCAGCGAAGGGTCGACAGCGTCCCTGGATGGCTACACCTTC. This translates into CASSEGSTASLDGYTF.

The chain combines TRBV7-9 with TRBJ1-1; D not resolved. Trimming removed 2 bases from V and 0 bases from J, with 19 bases in between. The germline V gene encodes CDR1 SEHNR and CDR2 FQNEAQ (reference sequence). The CDR3 sequence is 18 residues long. DNA for the CDR3: TGTGCCAGCAGCTTAATACTGCGGCGGAATTCTATGAACACTGAAGCTTTCTTT. Translation: CASSLILRRNSMNTEAFF.

V and J are TRBV7-6 and TRBJ2-1, with 8 bases matching TRBD2. Germline assignment: CDR1 SGHVS and CDR2 FNYEAQ. The junction had 12 bases not matched to a gene; V was cut back by 4 bases and J by 4 bases. The length of the CDR3 is 17 residues. CDR3 region: CASSSPGGSKRYNEQFF. Here the CDR3 DNA reads TGTGCCAGCAGCTCGCCGGGGGGGTCGAAGAGATACAATGAGCAGTTCTTC.

The V gene is TRBV10-3, the J gene TRBJ1-6, with D possibly matching TRBD1 (6 bases). Deletions cut 7 bases from V and 0 bases from J, with 7 bases between. CDR3 size: 14 residues. Germline lookup yields CDR1 ENHRY and CDR2 SYGVKD. The DNA of the CDR3 is TGTGCCATCAAGGACAGCTCCTATAATTCACCCCTCCACTTT. Protein product: CAIKDSSYNSPLHF.